The 30 T cell receptor beta chains below all came from one sample that was sequenced in a study of STAT5B mutations in CD4+ large granular lymphocyte leukemia. Data came from immunoSEQ multiplex PCR; TCRdb stores just in-frame clones and leaves some out. This table holds approximately 20,000 clones, 70% found once. The sample was CD4+ T cells from blood buffy coats. Receptors were obtained from a human donor in good health.

V gene TRBV6-1 combines with J gene TRBJ1-5; D remains ambiguous. Germline-derived CDR1 and CDR2 are MNHNS and SASEGT. V was shortened by 6 bases and J by 2 bases, with 14 bases between the two germline ends. The CDR3 runs to 15 residues. DNA of the CDR3: TGTGCCAGCAGCGTCCTCAATGCGGGCAATCAGCCCCAGCATTTT. Residues: CASSVLNAGNQPQHF.

The chain is built from TRBV5-5 and TRBJ2-7, with D possibly called TRBD1 or TRBD2 (5 bases each). V was shortened by 3 bases and J by 0 bases, with 13 bases between the two germline ends. Germline assignment: CDR1 SGHKS and CDR2 YYEKEE (reference sequence). CDR3 size: 15 residues. The CDR3 region is CASSWGTAPSYEQYF. DNA of the CDR3: TGTGCCAGCAGCTGGGGGACCGCTCCCTCCTACGAGCAGTACTTC. Together with reference TRBV5-5 and TRBJ2-7, the CDR3 gives the full variable domain: DAGVTQSPTHLIKTRGQQVTLRCSPISGHKSVSWYQQVLGQGPQFIFQYYEKEERGRGNFPDRFSARQFPNYSSELNVNALLLGDSALYLCASSWGTAPSYEQYFGPGTRLTVT.

This clone turned up a few times. The J gene is TRBJ2-5, the V gene TRBV5-1, with no clear D. V was pared by 4 bases and J by 2 bases, with 3 bases between. Germline V lookup: CDR1 SGHRS, CDR2 YFSETQ. The CDR3 sequence is 11 residues long. DNA of the CDR3: TGCGCCAGCAGCCTACAAGAGACCCAGTACTTC. Amino acids: CASSLQETQYF.

The V call is TRBV2, the J call TRBJ2-5; D remains ambiguous. The CDR3 is 12 amino acids. The germline V gene encodes CDR1 SNHLY and CDR2 FYNNEI. Trimming stripped 6 bases from V and 5 bases from J, with 10 bases between. CDR3 in amino acids: CASSRLWETQYF. In DNA, the CDR3 is TGTGCCAGCAGCCGCCTCTGGGAGACCCAGTACTTC.

Points on this clone: This specimen includes other DNA sequences encoding the same CDR3. The chain couples TRBV7-9 to TRBJ2-5; the match to TRBD2 covers 8 bases. CDR1 is SEHNR, CDR2 FQNEAQ, per germline (reference sequence). The V segment lost 5 bases and the J segment 5 bases; nucleotides outside the gene matches: 7. This CDR3 comprises 14 residues. In nucleotides, the CDR3 is TGTGCCAGCAGCCCTTCGGGGGGGGGTGAGACCCAGTACTTC. Translation: CASSPSGGGETQYF.

The CDR3 loop reads CASSSPKLADSNQPQHF. In DNA form, the CDR3 reads TGTGCCAGCAGCTCCCCAAAGCTCGCAGATAGCAATCAGCCCCAGCATTTT. V and J are TRBV7-9 and TRBJ1-5; D is unresolved. This CDR3 is built from 17 residues. Germline V gives CDR1 SEHNR, CDR2 FQNEAQ (reference sequence). The V end lost 4 bases, the J end lost 0 bases, and 16 bases lay between the germline ends.

The chain recombines TRBV5-4 with TRBJ2-5; no clear D. Between the trimmed V and J ends, which lost 0 bases and 1 base, there was a span of 7 bases. CDR1 is SGHNT, CDR2 YYREEE, per germline (reference sequence). This CDR3 contains 14 residues. The CDR3 is CASSLDPGQETQYF. As DNA, the CDR3 is TGTGCCAGCAGCTTGGATCCGGGCCAAGAGACCCAGTACTTC.

This sequence joins TRBV4-3 and TRBJ2-7; D gene ambiguous. Germline V gene data show CDR1 as LGHNA and CDR2 as YSLEER. With 3 bases removed from V and 6 bases from J, the gap between germline ends came to 12 bases. The CDR3 has 13 residues. The CDR3 loop reads CASSQGIVSEQYF. The CDR3 DNA reads TGCGCCAGCAGCCAGGGCATAGTGAGCGAGCAGTACTTC.

The CDR3: CASSSIAGGYTF. CDR3 nucleotide sequence: TGTGCCAGCAGCTCAATCGCCGGTGGCTACACCTTC. The V call is TRBV7-9, the J call TRBJ1-2; no reliable D call. From germline, CDR1 is SEHNR and CDR2 FQNEAQ (reference sequence). Deletions cut 4 bases from V and 7 bases from J, with 10 bases between. This CDR3 contains 12 residues. Complete variable domain (other parts from reference TRBV7-9 and TRBJ1-2): DTGVSQNPRHKITKRGQNVTFRCDPISEHNRLYWYRQTLGQGPEFLTYFQNEAQLEKSRLLSDRFSAERPKGSFSTLEIQRTEQGDSAMYLCASSSIAGGYTFGSGTRLTVV.

This clone was recorded a few times. The gene calls are TRBV5-1 and TRBJ1-1, with 7 bases that match TRBD1. CDR1 is SGHRS and CDR2 is YFSETQ in the germline V gene. V lost 1 base to trimming and J lost 4 bases; unmatched junction nucleotides: 4. The CDR3 contains 14 residues. The CDR3 DNA reads as TGCGCCAGCAGCTTGCGTCAGGGGGGCACTGAAGCTTTCTTT. Translated, it gives CASSLRQGGTEAFF.

J is TRBJ2-7 and V is TRBV4-3; D is unclear. This CDR3 contains 14 residues. In germline, CDR1 is LGHNA, CDR2 YSLEER. The V and J ends lost 0 bases and 4 bases respectively, with 10 bases between them. CDR3 DNA sequence: TGCGCCAGCAGCCAAGACACCCTCGGGTACGAGCAGTACTTC. This gives the protein CASSQDTLGYEQYF.

This clone appeared a single time. V gene TRBV27 combines with J gene TRBJ2-7; 7 bases align to TRBD1. CDR1 is MNHEY, CDR2 SMNVEV, per germline (reference sequence). The junction had 9 bases not matched to a gene; V was cut back by 9 bases and J by 4 bases. The CDR3 is 13 residues long. For the CDR3, the DNA is TGTGCCAGTAGGACAGGAGACGGTTACGAGCAGTACTTC. Translated: CASRTGDGYEQYF.

This chain uses TRBV19 with TRBJ2-2; perhaps TRBD1 as D (6 bases). This CDR3 contains 14 residues. The ends were cut back, 5 bases at V and 4 bases at J, with 11 bases in the middle. Germline assignment: CDR1 LNHDA and CDR2 SQIVND (reference sequence). The chain's CDR3 is CASSSTGGTGELFF. The CDR3 DNA sequence: TGTGCCAGTAGTTCGACAGGTGGCACCGGGGAGCTGTTTTTT.

This clone appeared a single time. V gene TRBV18 combines with J gene TRBJ2-5, with 8 bases identical to TRBD1. Unmatched junction bases numbered 9, after V lost 2 bases and J lost 4 bases. The CDR3 contains 16 residues. Germline CDR1 and CDR2: KGHSH and LQKENI. CDR3 DNA: TGTGCCAGCTCACCAAGGACAGGGAGGTTAGGAGAGACCCAGTACTTC. Its translation is CASSPRTGRLGETQYF.

J is TRBJ2-7 and V is TRBV15; maybe TRBD1 (5 bases). The germline V and J ends were trimmed by 2 bases and 5 bases, with 13 bases remaining between them. CDR3 length: 14 residues. Germline CDR1 and CDR2: LNHNV and YYDKDF (reference sequence). CDR3 residues: CATSRQGSQDEQYF. CDR3 in DNA: TGTGCCACCAGCAGACAGGGAAGCCAAGACGAGCAGTACTTC.

The chain links TRBV5-4 to TRBJ2-7; a possible D gene is TRBD2 (6 bases). Trimming removed 1 base at V and 4 bases at J, with 12 bases between. The CDR3 is made up of 14 amino acids. CDR1 and CDR2 from the germline V gene are SGHNT and YYREEE (reference sequence). The CDR3 DNA sequence: TGTGCCAGCAGCTTGAAGTCAGGGAGGTACGAGCAGTACTTC. As protein: CASSLKSGRYEQYF. Complete variable domain (other parts from reference TRBV5-4 and TRBJ2-7): ETGVTQSPTHLIKTRGQQVTLRCSSQSGHNTVSWYQQALGQGPQFIFQYYREEENGRGNFPPRFSGLQFPNYSSELNVNALELDDSALYLCASSLKSGRYEQYFGPGTRLTVT.

Only a few counts were recorded for this clone. The chain has TRBV28 and TRBJ1-5; D possibly corresponds to TRBD1 (5 bases). Germline assignment: CDR1 MDHEN and CDR2 SYDVKM. Trimming cost V 2 bases and J 0 bases, with 14 bases left between them. This CDR3 comprises 17 residues. In DNA form, the CDR3 reads TGTGCCAGCAGTTTAGGGCAGGGACTGCGTAGCAATCAGCCCCAGCATTTT. Encoded protein: CASSLGQGLRSNQPQHF.

The rearrangement uses TRBV29-1 and TRBJ2-5, with D tentatively TRBD1 (5 bases). CDR1 SQVTM and CDR2 ANQGSEA come from the germline V gene. This CDR3 has 12 amino acids. The V end lost 5 bases, the J end lost 3 bases, and 10 bases lay between the germline ends. Here the CDR3 reads CSVHQDKETQYF. CDR3 nucleotides: TGCAGCGTTCATCAGGACAAAGAGACCCAGTACTTC.

V usage is TRBV18 and J usage is TRBJ2-2; the match to TRBD1 covers 7 bases. CDR3 size: 14 residues. V lost 4 bases, J lost 5 bases, and 4 bases stayed unmatched. CDR1 KGHSH and CDR2 LQKENI come from the germline V gene. As DNA, the CDR3 is TGTGCCAGCTCACAGGGACAGACGACCGGGGAGCTGTTTTTT. Translated: CASSQGQTTGELFF.

The chain is built from TRBV11-2 and TRBJ2-3, with 8 bases identical to TRBD2. V gave up 1 base and J gave up 13 bases; unmatched junction bases: 4. Germline assignment: CDR1 SGHAT and CDR2 FQNNGV. The CDR3 is 12 residues long. Here the CDR3 reads CASSLAGGREYF. In DNA form, the CDR3 reads TGTGCCAGCAGCTTAGCGGGGGGGCGGGAGTATTTT.

The chain has TRBV5-1 and TRBJ2-5; D remains unclear. The CDR3 is 11 amino acids. Trimming left V 3 bases short and J 1 base short, with 1 base between. Germline CDR1 is SGHRS and CDR2 is YFSETQ. Here the CDR3 reads CASSSQETQYF. CDR3 in DNA: TGCGCCAGCAGCTCCCAAGAGACCCAGTACTTC.

The chain employs TRBV6-1 and TRBJ2-3, with TRBD1 identical over 7 bases. This CDR3 region has 15 residues. V gave up 1 base and J gave up 2 bases; unmatched junction bases: 3. Germline V CDR1 and CDR2: MNHNS, SASEGT. CDR3 sequence: CASSEVGQATDTQYF. For the CDR3, the DNA is TGTGCCAGCAGTGAAGTTGGACAGGCCACAGATACGCAGTATTTT.

The J gene is TRBJ2-1, the V gene TRBV29-1, with TRBD2 matching over 8 bases. The junction had 8 bases not matched to a gene; V was cut back by 7 bases and J by 0 bases. Germline loops: CDR1 SQVTM, CDR2 ANQGSEA. The CDR3 length is 15 residues. The CDR3 region has the DNA TGCAGCGCCCTCGGGGGGGCGAGCTCCTACAATGAGCAGTTCTTC. This gives the protein CSALGGASSYNEQFF.

This clone turned up a few times. V gene TRBV6-1 combines with J gene TRBJ1-2; D ambiguous. Trimming shortened V by 2 bases and J by 7 bases, and 14 bases separated the two germline ends. The germline V gene encodes CDR1 MNHNS and CDR2 SASEGT. The CDR3 extends over 14 amino acids. In DNA, the CDR3 is TGTGCCAGCAGTGAAATGATCAGAGAACGTGGCTACACCTTC. It is translated as CASSEMIRERGYTF.

This clone appeared a few times. This chain joins TRBV27 and TRBJ2-3; TRBD1 matches 9 bases. V shed 5 bases, J shed 6 bases, and the junction held 6 bases outside the gene matches. Germline V gene lookup returns CDR1 MNHEY and CDR2 SMNVEV (reference sequence). CDR3 length: 14 residues. The CDR3 DNA sequence: TGTGCCAGCAGTCGCGGACAGGGGTACGATACGCAGTATTTT. Translation gives CASSRGQGYDTQYF.

The CDR3 here is CASSYEPTGNYGYTF. The CDR3 DNA sequence: TGTGCCAGCAGTTACGAACCGACAGGGAACTATGGCTACACCTTC. The chain has TRBV6-5 and TRBJ1-2, with 7 positions matching TRBD1. Per germline, CDR1 MNHEY and CDR2 SVGAGI. The CDR3 spans 15 residues. The V gene end was trimmed by 2 bases and the J gene end by 2 bases; junction bases not matched to a gene: 5.

The chain joins TRBV6-6 to TRBJ1-3; the D is unclear. The CDR3 covers 16 residues. The germline gives CDR1 MNHNY, CDR2 SVGAGI (reference sequence). V gave up 2 bases and J gave up 3 bases, with 14 bases separating them. The CDR3: CASSYRSGYVGNTIYF. As DNA, the CDR3 is TGTGCCAGCAGTTACCGATCGGGGTATGTTGGAAACACCATATATTTT.

The rearrangement links TRBV11-2 to TRBJ1-1, with 8 bases matching TRBD1. The length of the CDR3 is 15 residues. V dropped 4 bases and J dropped 7; count of bases not matched to a gene: 11. Germline CDR1 is SGHAT and CDR2 is FQNNGV. This chain's CDR3 is CASSSRTGYILEAFF. In DNA form, the CDR3 reads TGTGCCAGCAGCTCGAGGACAGGGTATATTCTTGAAGCTTTCTTT.

The V call is TRBV7-9, the J call TRBJ2-3; 8 bases agree with TRBD1. The ends lost 6 bases at V and 1 base at J; junction bases unmatched: 15. Germline lookup yields CDR1 SEHNR and CDR2 FQNEAQ (reference sequence). The CDR3 covers 18 residues. The CDR3 protein is CASRDRVGGMTGTDTQYF. The CDR3 DNA reads as TGTGCCAGCAGGGACAGGGTTGGCGGGATGACTGGCACAGATACGCAGTATTTT. Full variable domain (remainder filled in from reference TRBV7-9 and TRBJ2-3): DTGVSQNPRHKITKRGQNVTFRCDPISEHNRLYWYRQTLGQGPEFLTYFQNEAQLEKSRLLSDRFSAERPKGSFSTLEIQRTEQGDSAMYLCASRDRVGGMTGTDTQYFGPGTRLTVL.

The chain links TRBV6-1 to TRBJ2-1, with D perhaps given as TRBD1 or TRBD2 (5 bases each). Between the trimmed V and J ends, which lost 3 bases and 8 bases, there was a span of 17 bases. CDR3 length: 15 amino acids. CDR1 is MNHNS and CDR2 is SASEGT in the germline V gene. The CDR3 sequence is CASSDLWDAGYEQFF. CDR3 coding DNA: TGTGCCAGCAGTGACCTCTGGGACGCAGGCTATGAGCAGTTCTTC.